This record concerns one T cell receptor beta chain sequence. The antigen remains undetermined. Trimming cost V 2 bases and J 1 base, with 6 bases left between them. Germline assignment: CDR1 MNHEY and CDR2 SVGAGI. This CDR3 is 13 amino acids long. The PCR ran on 60 Vbeta and 13 Jbeta primers. Data came from immunoSEQ multiplex PCR; TCRdb stores just in-frame clones and leaves some out. The data show some 71,000 clones, roughly 74% seen once. These data belong to a study of cytomegalovirus exposure and HLA in healthy donors. Study overall: HLA-typed donors were the source of about 85 million unique TCRs, which an early data release held.

General study points: The study had only CMV serostatus as immune exposure information. A previous analysis found most TCR beta V segments productive roughly 87% or roughly 30% of the time.

Sequencing was carried out using PBMCs. The rearrangement uses TRBV6-5 and TRBJ2-7, with D tentatively TRBD2 (6 bases). The source of this sequence is a woman under 40 in good health and CMV-seropositive. The CDR3 nucleotides read TGTGCCAGCAGTTACGGGGGGTCCTACGAGCAGTACTTC. It codes for CASSYGGSYEQYF.